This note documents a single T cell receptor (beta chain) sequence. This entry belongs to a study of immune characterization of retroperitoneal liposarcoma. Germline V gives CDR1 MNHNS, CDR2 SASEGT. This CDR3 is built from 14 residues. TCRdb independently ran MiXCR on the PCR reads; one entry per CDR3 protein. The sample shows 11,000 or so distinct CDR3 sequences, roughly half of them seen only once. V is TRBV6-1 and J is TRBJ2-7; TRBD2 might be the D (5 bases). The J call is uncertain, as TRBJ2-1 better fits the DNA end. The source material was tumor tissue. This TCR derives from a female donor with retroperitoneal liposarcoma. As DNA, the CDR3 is TGTGCCAGCAGCCACGAAGGACTCTACAATGAGCAGTTCTTC. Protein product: CASSHEGLYNEQFF.